Listed here is a single TCR beta chain. TCRdb re-called the 5' RACE reads and shows each CDR3 protein once, DNA omitted. This repertoire includes about 460,000 distinct CDR3 sequences. This specimen belongs to a study of T cells expressing NK-cell markers. Background on the study: CD3+CD56+NKG2C+, CD3+CD56+NKG2C- and CD3+CD56-NKG2C+ T cells, once sorted, supplied the TCR beta repertoires.

The CDR3 runs 11 residues. Germline CDR1 is ENHRY and CDR2 is SYGVKD. The chain recombines TRBV10-3 with TRBJ2-5. The receptor was derived from a woman aged 45-65 years in good health. Source material: blood T cells: a sorted CD56 or NKG2C T cell subset, CD4+ or CD8+ T cells, or bulk PBMC T cells (not recorded which). The CDR3 loop reads CAIRQARTQYF.